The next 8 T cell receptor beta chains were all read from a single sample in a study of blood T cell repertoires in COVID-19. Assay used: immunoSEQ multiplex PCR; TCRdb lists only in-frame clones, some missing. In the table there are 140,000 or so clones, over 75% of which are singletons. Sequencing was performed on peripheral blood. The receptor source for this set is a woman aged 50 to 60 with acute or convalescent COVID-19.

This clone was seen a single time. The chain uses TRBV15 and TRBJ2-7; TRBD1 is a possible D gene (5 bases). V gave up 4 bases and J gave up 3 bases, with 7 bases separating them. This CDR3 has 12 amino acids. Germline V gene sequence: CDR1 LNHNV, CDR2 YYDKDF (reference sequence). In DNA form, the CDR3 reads TGTGCCACCAGCAAGGGGAACTACGAGCAGTACTTC. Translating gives CATSKGNYEQYF.

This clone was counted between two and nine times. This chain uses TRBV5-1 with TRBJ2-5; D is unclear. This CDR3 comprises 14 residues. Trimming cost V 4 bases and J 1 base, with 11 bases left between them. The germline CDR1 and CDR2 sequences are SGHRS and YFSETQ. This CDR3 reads CASSRGDAQETQYF. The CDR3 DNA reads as TGCGCCAGCAGCAGAGGTGATGCCCAAGAGACCCAGTACTTC.

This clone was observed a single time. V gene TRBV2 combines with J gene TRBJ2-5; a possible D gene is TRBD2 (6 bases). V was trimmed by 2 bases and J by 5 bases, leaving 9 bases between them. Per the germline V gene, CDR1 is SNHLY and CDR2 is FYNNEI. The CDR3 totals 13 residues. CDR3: CASSERGGETQYF. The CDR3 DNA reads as TGTGCCAGCAGTGAACGCGGAGGGGAGACCCAGTACTTC.

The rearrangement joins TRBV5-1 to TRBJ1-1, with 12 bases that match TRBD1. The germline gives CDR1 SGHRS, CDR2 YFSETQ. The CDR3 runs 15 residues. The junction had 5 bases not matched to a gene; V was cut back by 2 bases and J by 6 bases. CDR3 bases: TGCGCCAGCAGCTTCTCCGGGACAGGGGGCTCTGAAGCTTTCTTT. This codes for CASSFSGTGGSEAFF. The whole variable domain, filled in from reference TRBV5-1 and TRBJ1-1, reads KAGVTQTPRYLIKTRGQQVTLSCSPISGHRSVSWYQQTPGQGLQFLFEYFSETQRNKGNFPGRFSGRQFSNSRSEMNVSTLELGDSALYLCASSFSGTGGSEAFFGQGTRLTVV.

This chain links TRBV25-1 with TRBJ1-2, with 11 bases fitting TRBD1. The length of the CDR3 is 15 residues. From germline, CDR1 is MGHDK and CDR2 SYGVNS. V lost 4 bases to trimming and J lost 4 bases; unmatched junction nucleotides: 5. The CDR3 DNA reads TGTGCCAGCAGTGTCGGGACAGGGGGGCCCTATGGCTACACCTTC. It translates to CASSVGTGGPYGYTF.

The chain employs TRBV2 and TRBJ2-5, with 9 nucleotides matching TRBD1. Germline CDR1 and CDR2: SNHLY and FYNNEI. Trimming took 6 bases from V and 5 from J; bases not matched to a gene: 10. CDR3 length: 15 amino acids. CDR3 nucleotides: TGTGCCAGCAGCGCCCCACAGGGGGCTGGGGAGACCCAGTACTTC. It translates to CASSAPQGAGETQYF.

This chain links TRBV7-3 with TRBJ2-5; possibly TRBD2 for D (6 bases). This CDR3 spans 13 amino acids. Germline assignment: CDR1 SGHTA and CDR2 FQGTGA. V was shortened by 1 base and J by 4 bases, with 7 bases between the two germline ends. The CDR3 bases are TGTGCCAGCAGCTTAATGCGGGGAGAGACCCAGTACTTC. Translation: CASSLMRGETQYF.

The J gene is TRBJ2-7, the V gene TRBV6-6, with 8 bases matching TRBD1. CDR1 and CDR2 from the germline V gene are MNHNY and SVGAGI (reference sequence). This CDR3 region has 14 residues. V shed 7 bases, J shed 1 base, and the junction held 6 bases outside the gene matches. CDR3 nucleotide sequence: TGTGCCAGCATCTGGCGGACAGGGTCCTACGAGCAGTACTTC. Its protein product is CASIWRTGSYEQYF.